Following are 17 T cell receptor beta chains from one sample sequenced in a study of control samples from healthy donors and cancer patients. The method was immunoSEQ multiplex PCR; TCRdb's version includes in-frame clones alone and lacks a portion of them. The data hold about 70,000 clones, with nearly 85% observed a single time. The sequenced sample consisted of blood. Receptor source: a man aged 50-60 years in good health.

The V gene is TRBV4-2, the J gene TRBJ2-4; D perhaps matches TRBD1 (6 bases). This CDR3 spans 17 amino acids. With 2 bases removed from V and 4 bases from J, the gap between germline ends came to 18 bases. Germline-derived CDR1 and CDR2 are LGHNA and YNFKEQ. In nucleotides, the CDR3 is TGTGCCAGCAGCCAACCGGTAGGGGGTGCGGAAAAAAACATTCAGTACTTC. Translation gives CASSQPVGGAEKNIQYF.

CDR3 in DNA: TGTGCCAGCAGCTTAGACATAGGTGGCTACGAGCAGTACTTC. Its translation: CASSLDIGGYEQYF. This chain joins TRBV7-9 and TRBJ2-7, with D unresolved. Trimming took off 1 base at V and 3 bases at J, with 10 bases between the two ends. The CDR3 extends over 14 amino acids. Germline CDR1 and CDR2: SEHNR and FQNEAQ (reference sequence).

The chain has TRBV5-6 and TRBJ1-1; D might be TRBD1 (5 bases). Germline V CDR1 and CDR2: SGHDT, YYEEEE. The CDR3 covers 15 residues. Trimming shortened V by 5 bases and J by 1 base, and 15 bases separated the two germline ends. CDR3 protein: CASRPRAGQNTEAFF. For the CDR3, the DNA is TGTGCCAGCAGACCGCGAGCAGGACAGAACACTGAAGCTTTCTTT.

The V gene is TRBV5-4, the J gene TRBJ2-2; 7 positions agree with TRBD1. The CDR3 sequence is 16 residues long. Germline trimming cut 6 bases from V and 1 base from J; bases unmatched to any gene: 9. Looked up from germline, CDR1 is SGHNT and CDR2 is YYREEE (reference sequence). CDR3 coding DNA: TGTGCCAGCACCGGACCGGGGACAGTGAACACCGGGGAGCTGTTTTTT. Amino acid sequence: CASTGPGTVNTGELFF.

For the CDR3, the DNA is TGTGCCAGCACAGGACTAGTAGGCTACGAGCAGTACTTC. Protein sequence: CASTGLVGYEQYF. The V gene is TRBV6-6, the J gene TRBJ2-7; 7 bases fit TRBD2. The CDR3 has 13 residues. Germline V gene sequence: CDR1 MNHNY, CDR2 SVGAGI (reference sequence). Germline trimming cut 7 bases from V and 3 bases from J; bases unmatched to any gene: 6.

The chain links TRBV5-1 to TRBJ1-6; TRBD1 matches 8 bases. Trimming at V came to 4 bases and at J to 1 base, leaving 10 bases not matched to a gene. The germline CDR1 and CDR2 sequences are SGHRS and YFSETQ. This CDR3 is built from 18 residues. The CDR3 is CASSQNNQGASYNSPLHF. CDR3 nucleotide sequence: TGCGCCAGCAGCCAAAATAATCAGGGGGCGTCCTATAATTCACCCCTCCACTTT.

This clone has a single count. The J gene is TRBJ1-5, the V gene TRBV6-2 or TRBV6-3; the D is unclear. This CDR3 comprises 15 residues. Germline-derived CDR1 and CDR2 are MNHEY and SVGEGT. With 2 bases removed from V and 0 bases from J, the gap between germline ends came to 8 bases. This CDR3 is CASSYRSYSNQPQHF. CDR3 DNA sequence: TGTGCCAGCAGTTACCGGTCCTATAGCAATCAGCCCCAGCATTTT.

With respect to this clone: A junction boundary mismatches the germline segment, possibly from a read error. V and J are TRBV15 and TRBJ2-5; 7 bases line up with TRBD2. Germline CDR1 reads LNHNV; CDR2 reads YYDKDF (reference sequence). The CDR3 length is 13 residues. In nucleotides, the CDR3 is TGTGCCACCAGCAGAGATTCGGGGGGACGGGGAGACTTC. Translation gives CATSRDSGGRGDF.

This sequence joins TRBV27 and TRBJ1-1; 8 nucleotides agree with TRBD1. V was pared by 8 bases and J by 5 bases, with 7 bases of the junction left unmatched. Germline-derived CDR1 and CDR2 are MNHEY and SMNVEV (reference sequence). CDR3 size: 13 residues. This chain's CDR3 is CASATGGGTEAFF. The CDR3 DNA reads TGTGCCAGCGCAACAGGGGGAGGGACTGAAGCTTTCTTT.

V is TRBV5-1 and J is TRBJ1-2; maybe TRBD1 (6 bases). This CDR3 region has 16 residues. The V end lost 0 bases, the J end lost 4 bases, and 16 bases lay between the germline ends. The germline CDR1 and CDR2 sequences are SGHRS and YFSETQ. CDR3 bases: TGCGCCAGCAGCTTGGCTCTGGGGGGGGCTAGCTATGGCTACACCTTC. It encodes CASSLALGGASYGYTF.

This chain joins TRBV7-2 and TRBJ2-3; 10 nucleotides align to TRBD2. V shed 2 bases, J shed 6 bases, and the junction held 5 bases outside the gene matches. Germline CDR1 is SGHTA and CDR2 is FQGNSA. The CDR3 spans 15 residues. The CDR3 DNA sequence: TGTGCCAGCAGCTTACTCAGCGGGAGGGCGGATACGCAGTATTTT. It is translated as CASSLLSGRADTQYF.

This chain connects TRBV4-3 to TRBJ2-1; D ambiguous. The V gene's germline CDR1 is LGHNA and CDR2 YSLEER. Trimming left V 1 base short and J 7 bases short, with 11 bases between. This CDR3 comprises 14 residues. In DNA, the CDR3 is TGCGCCAGCAGCCAAGGTTGGCAAAAAAATGAGCAGTTCTTC. Its translation: CASSQGWQKNEQFF.

The CDR3 here is CASSYGGTVAYEQYF. The CDR3 DNA reads TGTGCCAGCAGTTACGGTGGGACAGTTGCCTACGAGCAGTACTTC. The rearrangement joins TRBV6-5 to TRBJ2-7; 7 positions match TRBD1. The V and J ends lost 2 bases and 2 bases, in that order; junction bases with no gene match: 6. The CDR3 runs to 15 residues. The germline V gene has CDR1 MNHEY and CDR2 SVGAGI.

The chain carries TRBV19 and TRBJ2-3; 12 bases are shared with TRBD2. V dropped 5 bases and J dropped 3; count of bases not matched to a gene: 6. CDR3 length: 16 residues. Germline assignment: CDR1 LNHDA and CDR2 SQIVND (reference sequence). This CDR3 is CASSRRTSGTTDTQYF. CDR3 in DNA: TGTGCCAGTAGTCGACGGACTAGCGGGACGACAGATACGCAGTATTTT.

The J gene is TRBJ1-4, the V gene TRBV18, with D possibly matching TRBD1 (5 bases). The CDR3 is 14 residues long. The germline V gene has CDR1 KGHSH and CDR2 LQKENI. Trimming took 6 bases from V and 13 from J, leaving 21 bases between them. CDR3 in amino acids: CASSGDSRGLTLFF. DNA of the CDR3: TGTGCCAGCTCCGGCGACAGTCGTGGTTTGACACTGTTTTTT.

The chain has TRBV18 and TRBJ1-1; 8 positions agree with TRBD1. V lost 4 bases and J lost 0; bases outside the gene matches: 7. The length of the CDR3 is 16 residues. Germline V CDR1 and CDR2: KGHSH, LQKENI. The CDR3 region has the DNA TGTGCCAGCTCACTCAGGGGGCAAGGAATGAACACTGAAGCTTTCTTT. Its translation: CASSLRGQGMNTEAFF.

The CDR3 sequence: CASSLGTGSGNTIYF. CDR3 nucleotides: TGTGCCAGTAGTCTAGGCACAGGGTCGGGAAACACCATATATTTT. This chain links TRBV19 with TRBJ1-3, with D possibly being TRBD1 (6 bases). Trimming removed 5 bases from V and 4 bases from J, with 15 bases in between. The CDR3 is 15 residues long. CDR1 and CDR2 from the germline V gene are LNHDA and SQIVND (reference sequence).